The present T cell receptor beta chain was sequenced within a study of T cell changes during pregnancy in multiple sclerosis (dated by TCRdb to about 2019). For the study in its entirety: The study examined how the T cell repertoire changed over the course of pregnancy in women with multiple sclerosis.

Germline trimming amounts to 6 bases on V and 5 bases on J, with 10 as the count of junction bases outside the gene matches. From the cysteine through the phenylalanine, the CDR3 covers 14 amino acids. Kept here is only the CDR3 DNA, which spans 42 bases and is read in frame from base 1. CDR1 SGHDN and CDR2 FVKESK were looked up in the germline V gene. As regards this clone: Its target antigen remains unknown. Base qualities are not provided; no much larger clone lies one nucleotide away.

The library was generated by the immunoSEQ multiplex PCR assay. TCRdb limited this immuneACCESS table to in-frame rearrangements with V and J called. A share of clones is missing; checked studies link under half to unresolved V genes, and the rest is unexplained. For this sample the table gives about 38,000 clones, of which roughly 89% were detected only once. About 0.51% of the sample rests with the top ten. Sample: CD4+ T cells from peripheral blood mononuclear cells, taken in the second trimester of pregnancy. The V and J segments used are TRBV14 and TRBJ2-7; 7 middle bases align to TRBD2. The TCR sequence derives from a female donor with multiple sclerosis, enrolled in a pregnancy study. The nucleotide sequence reads TGTGCCAGCAGTCGCCTTGGGAGGGCCGACGAGCAGTACTTC. Translated, this is CASSRLGRADEQYF.